The 26 T cell receptor beta chains reported below all come from one sample, sequenced in a study of response to subunit inactivated influenza vaccine. TCRdb itself ran the RT-PCR reads through MiXCR, one entry per CDR3 protein. The sample contains around 540,000 distinct CDR3 sequences, approximately 12% of which appear only once. This specimen was PBMCs from blood, taken on the day of vaccination. Every receptor here comes from a man between 45 and 60 years old who received an inactivated influenza vaccine.

The genes are TRBV2 and TRBJ1-5; unclear D gene. V shed 0 bases and J shed 0 bases, with 12 bases lying between them. The CDR3 spans 17 residues. Germline V gives CDR1 SNHLY, CDR2 FYNNEI. The CDR3 DNA sequence: TGTGCCAGCAGTGAAGCTGGGCCAGCGTATAGCAATCAGCCCCAGCATTTT. It is translated as CASSEAGPAYSNQPQHF.

The table lists this clonotype with a few counts. The chain couples TRBV12-3 or TRBV12-4 to TRBJ2-7, with 7 nucleotides matching TRBD2. The CDR3 consists of 14 residues. The ends lost 3 bases at V and 5 bases at J; junction bases unmatched: 7. Here the CDR3 DNA reads TGTGCCAGCAGTTTGTACGGGGAGGGCGACGAGCAGTACTTC. Translated: CASSLYGEGDEQYF.

This clonotype showed up just a few times. The V and J genes are TRBV5-1 and TRBJ1-3; weak D call: TRBD1 (5 bases). With 4 bases removed from V and 7 bases from J, the gap between germline ends came to 15 bases. The germline V gene encodes CDR1 SGHRS and CDR2 YFSETQ. This CDR3 is 14 amino acids long. Here the CDR3 reads CASSLGTQRNTIYF. CDR3 sequence (DNA): TGCGCCAGCAGCCTCGGGACCCAGAGGAACACCATATATTTT.

The rearrangement uses TRBV27 and TRBJ2-1; 10 bases map to TRBD1. With V trimmed by 3 bases and J by 9 bases, 5 bases remained unmatched. Germline CDR1 and CDR2: MNHEY and SMNVEV (reference sequence). This CDR3 comprises 14 residues. CDR3 residues: CASSFRQGALEQFF. CDR3 nucleotides: TGTGCCAGCAGTTTCAGACAGGGGGCGCTTGAGCAGTTCTTC.

The chain links TRBV6-1 to TRBJ1-6, with 7 bases identical to TRBD1. V shed 6 bases and J 9 bases; nucleotides not matched to a gene: 11. Per the germline V gene, CDR1 is MNHNS and CDR2 is SASEGT. CDR3 length: 15 residues. The CDR3 bases are TGTGCCAGCAGGAGAGACAGGGTAGACGCTTCACCCCTCCACTTT. It specifies CASRRDRVDASPLHF.

This clonotype was counted ten times or more. This chain joins TRBV7-2 and TRBJ2-1; D might be TRBD1 (5 bases). Germline-derived CDR1 and CDR2 are SGHTA and FQGNSA. The CDR3 totals 14 residues. V dropped 3 bases and J dropped 0 bases, with 6 bases sitting between them. In nucleotides, the CDR3 is TGTGCCAGCAGCTTGGACAACTCCTACAATGAGCAGTTCTTC. Protein product: CASSLDNSYNEQFF.

This clonotype came up a few times. The chain links TRBV7-9 to TRBJ1-2; no clear D gene. Trimming took off 2 bases at V and 4 bases at J, with 11 bases between the two ends. The CDR3 has 14 amino acids. CDR1 SEHNR and CDR2 FQNEAQ come from the germline V gene (reference sequence). CDR3 DNA sequence: TGTGCCAGCAGCTTATTCAGCCTCGGCTATGGCTACACCTTC. Protein product: CASSLFSLGYGYTF.

The chain couples TRBV20-1 to TRBJ2-5; D is undetermined. V lost 1 base and J lost 5, with 8 bases in between. This CDR3 region has 12 residues. CDR1 and CDR2 (germline): DFQATT, SNEGSKA (reference sequence). This chain's CDR3 is CSARGPLETQYF. Written as DNA, the CDR3 is TGCAGTGCTAGAGGACCGCTGGAGACCCAGTACTTC.

The chain links TRBV11-1 to TRBJ2-5; the D gene is possibly TRBD1 (6 bases). The V and J ends lost 5 bases and 1 base respectively, with 11 bases between them. The CDR3 contains 14 residues. The germline V gene encodes CDR1 SGHAT and CDR2 FQDESV (reference sequence). The CDR3 DNA is TGTGCCAGCAGCCACGGCAGGGGCCAAGAGACCCAGTACTTC. Its protein product is CASSHGRGQETQYF.

This chain uses TRBV19 with TRBJ2-7; 7 bases map to TRBD1. With 4 bases clipped from V and 0 bases from J, the junction kept 12 bases outside the gene matches. CDR1 is LNHDA and CDR2 is SQIVND in the germline V gene (reference sequence). CDR3 length: 17 residues. CDR3 loop: CASSTRQGSIPSYEQYF. The CDR3 DNA sequence: TGTGCCAGTAGTACACGACAGGGATCGATTCCCTCCTACGAGCAGTACTTC.

The V gene is TRBV7-9, the J gene TRBJ1-4; tentatively, D is TRBD1 (6 bases). The CDR3 is made up of 15 amino acids. CDR1 is SEHNR, CDR2 FQNEAQ, per germline (reference sequence). Trimming removed 3 bases from V and 8 bases from J, with 16 bases in between. The CDR3 DNA sequence: TGTGCCAGCAGCTTCGTCCCGGGGGCAGGCGAAAAACTGTTTTTT. This encodes CASSFVPGAGEKLFF.

The J gene is TRBJ1-1, the V gene TRBV12-5, with 8 nucleotides matching TRBD1. Trimming took 2 bases from V and 1 from J; bases not matched to a gene: 0. The germline V gene encodes CDR1 LGHNT and CDR2 FRNRAP. The CDR3 length is 14 residues. CDR3 bases: TGTGCTAGTGGTTTGACAGGGGGGAACACTGAAGCTTTCTTT. Amino acids: CASGLTGGNTEAFF.

V gene TRBV4-2 combines with J gene TRBJ2-2, with D unclear. Germline loops: CDR1 LGHNA, CDR2 YNFKEQ. The CDR3 consists of 16 residues. The ends were cut back, 0 bases at V and 0 bases at J, with 8 bases in the middle. CDR3: CASSQEVRTNTGELFF. CDR3 sequence (DNA): TGTGCCAGCAGCCAAGAGGTGAGGACGAACACCGGGGAGCTGTTTTTT.

The chain uses TRBV5-4 and TRBJ1-2, with TRBD1 as a possible D gene (6 bases). Germline V lookup: CDR1 SGHNT, CDR2 YYREEE (reference sequence). Trimming removed 1 base from V and 1 base from J, with 11 bases in between. The CDR3 consists of 15 residues. Here the CDR3 DNA reads TGTGCCAGCAGCTTGAAGCAGGGGAATAACTATGGCTACACCTTC. Protein sequence: CASSLKQGNNYGYTF.

This clonotype came up a few times. The CDR3 DNA is TGTGCCAGCAGTTTAGACTCCCCCTTCAACGGAGGCGTCTACAATGAGCAGTTCTTC. It is translated as CASSLDSPFNGGVYNEQFF. The rearrangement joins TRBV27 to TRBJ2-1; the D gene is possibly TRBD2 (5 bases). Germline V gene lookup returns CDR1 MNHEY and CDR2 SMNVEV (reference sequence). The length of the CDR3 is 19 residues. Trimming cost V 2 bases and J 3 bases, with 23 bases left between them.

Only one count was recorded for this clonotype. The chain carries TRBV4-3 and TRBJ2-2; no firm D call. V lost 0 bases and J lost 2, with 10 bases in between. CDR3 length: 16 residues. Germline lookup yields CDR1 LGHNA and CDR2 YSLEER. CDR3 region: CASSQDILINTGELFF. Written as DNA, the CDR3 is TGCGCCAGCAGCCAAGATATTCTAATAAACACCGGGGAGCTGTTTTTT.

The V call is TRBV11-2, the J call TRBJ2-1; the match to TRBD2 covers 10 bases. In germline, CDR1 is SGHAT, CDR2 FQNNGV. Unmatched junction bases numbered 16, after V lost 5 bases and J lost 0 bases. CDR3 length: 20 amino acids. CDR3: CASSQLPGLAMRSSYNEQFF. CDR3 nucleotides: TGTGCCAGCAGCCAATTGCCGGGACTAGCGATGAGAAGCTCCTACAATGAGCAGTTCTTC.

V gene TRBV7-9 combines with J gene TRBJ2-3; 9 bases are shared with TRBD2. The germline V gene has CDR1 SEHNR and CDR2 FQNEAQ (reference sequence). The CDR3 consists of 15 residues. After removal of 2 bases from V and 3 bases from J, the junction contained 3 bases not matched to a gene. The chain's CDR3 is CASSLYSGRTDTQYF. The CDR3 DNA sequence: TGTGCCAGCAGCTTATATAGCGGGAGAACAGATACGCAGTATTTT.

The genes are TRBV5-1 and TRBJ2-1; 10 positions agree with TRBD2. V dropped 3 bases and J dropped 3; count of bases not matched to a gene: 3. Per the germline V gene, CDR1 is SGHRS and CDR2 is YFSETQ. There are 15 residues in the CDR3. CDR3 loop: CASSSPSGSYNEQFF. CDR3 DNA: TGCGCCAGCAGCTCCCCTAGCGGGAGCTACAATGAGCAGTTCTTC.

This clonotype has more than one count but fewer than ten. The rearrangement joins TRBV6-1 to TRBJ2-7; TRBD1 matches at 7 bases. The CDR3 spans 15 residues. Losses at the gene ends were 5 bases for V and 2 bases for J; bases not matched to a gene: 9. Germline loops: CDR1 MNHNS, CDR2 SASEGT. This CDR3 is CASSKPWQGAYEQYF. The CDR3, as DNA: TGTGCCAGCAGTAAACCCTGGCAGGGGGCCTACGAGCAGTACTTC.

This clonotype has only a few counts. The chain couples TRBV7-2 to TRBJ2-3, with 13 nucleotides matching TRBD2. After removal of 4 bases from V and 5 bases from J, the junction contained 3 bases not matched to a gene. The CDR3 contains 15 residues. Germline V lookup: CDR1 SGHTA, CDR2 FQGNSA. In nucleotides, the CDR3 is TGTGCCAGCAGCTGGACTAGCGGGAGTAGAGATACGCAGTATTTT. Its translation is CASSWTSGSRDTQYF.

There are a few counts of this clonotype. The CDR3 region is CSAGLRGGETQYF. The CDR3 bases are TGCAGTGCTGGCTTAAGGGGTGGGGAGACCCAGTACTTC. The chain combines TRBV20-1 with TRBJ2-5; D perhaps matches TRBD1 (5 bases). Germline V gene lookup returns CDR1 DFQATT and CDR2 SNEGSKA (reference sequence). The V and J ends lost 5 bases and 5 bases respectively, with 15 bases between them. The CDR3 consists of 13 residues.

The chain uses TRBV5-1 and TRBJ2-3, with 7 bases fitting TRBD2. Germline V CDR1 and CDR2: SGHRS, YFSETQ. The ends lost 5 bases at V and 4 bases at J; junction bases unmatched: 4. The CDR3 covers 13 residues. CDR3 sequence (DNA): TGCGCCAGCAGAGGGAGGGCCGCAGATACGCAGTATTTT. Translation gives CASRGRAADTQYF.

The V gene is TRBV29-1, the J gene TRBJ1-5, with a weak D call TRBD1 (6 bases). V was shortened by 4 bases and J by 2 bases, with 9 bases between the two germline ends. CDR3 length: 13 residues. Germline V lookup: CDR1 SQVTM, CDR2 ANQGSEA. CDR3 bases: TGCAGCGTTGTACAGGGCGGCAATCAGCCCCAGCATTTT. Translation gives CSVVQGGNQPQHF.

A few counts support this clonotype. V is TRBV15 and J is TRBJ2-1; TRBD2 agrees at 10 bases. With 1 base clipped from V and 5 bases from J, the junction kept 11 bases outside the gene matches. The CDR3 is 18 residues long. Germline loops: CDR1 LNHNV, CDR2 YYDKDF (reference sequence). CDR3 in amino acids: CATSRGWASGRVNNEQFF. The CDR3 coding sequence is TGTGCCACCAGCAGAGGGTGGGCTAGCGGGAGAGTCAACAATGAGCAGTTCTTC.

J is TRBJ2-5 and V is TRBV7-3; TRBD1 aligns across 10 bases. The CDR3 is made up of 16 amino acids. V shed 1 base and J 1 base; nucleotides not matched to a gene: 3. The germline CDR1 and CDR2 sequences are SGHTA and FQGTGA. CDR3 DNA: TGTGCCAGCAGCTTAATCGGACAGGGGGGCCAAGAGACCCAGTACTTC. This codes for CASSLIGQGGQETQYF.